This T cell receptor beta chain originates from a study of blood T cell repertoires in COVID-19 (dated by TCRdb to the early 2020s). Regarding the study in general: Samples from collaborators originated in the United States, Italy and Spain and spanned both the acute and convalescent phases of COVID-19. The repertoires were made available in a free public database intended to serve as a resource for research on the immune response to SARS-CoV-2. The samples were drawn from the first 160 participants of the ongoing ImmuneRACE study and from 950 to 1,500 subjects provided by 6 global collaborators. The prospective study material was composed of cDNA or gDNA derived from T cells, B-cell-depleted T cells, or PBMCs. Sample metadata almost always included a de-identified subject ID, COVID-19 status, age in years and sex. Where available, HLA class I and class II types were taken from metadata supplied by the sample provider and were not determined by assay-based typing. Deeply sampled blood TCRbeta repertoires from subjects exposed to, actively infected with, or recovered from COVID-19 were included in the dataset.

Overall results and qualifications from the work: The amount of clinical and demographic metadata varied by source and participant and was provided uncurated.

According to the germline V gene, CDR1 reads MNHEY and CDR2 reads SVGAGI. From the cysteine through the phenylalanine, the CDR3 covers 15 amino acids. The entry retains the CDR3 DNA only, 45 bases that are in frame from base 1. V drops 7 bases and J drops 11 bases, leaving 27 bases in between. TCRbeta CDR3 regions were amplified from genomic DNA using the immunoSEQ Assay, a bias-controlled multiplex PCR. For the original study's pipeline: Nucleated cell counts per sample were estimated from amplification of reference gene primers within the assay. To quantify the absolute abundance of each unique TCRbeta CDR3 rearrangement, sequence reads were collapsed and filtered. For each sample, productive Simpson clonality was calculated as the square root of Simpson's diversity index across productive rearrangements. TCRdb retrieved this table from immuneACCESS and kept in-frame rearrangements only. Not all clones are present; in checked studies, unresolved V genes account for under half, and no reason is known for the remainder. Clonal size and the V and J genes are those of that table, whereas D and trimming came from the DNA. The sample includes tens of thousands of clones, with 85% observed a single time. The ten largest account for roughly 9.1% of the sample.

One collaborating source in Seattle enrolled patients while the patients were actively infected and followed the patients over time throughout the course of disease. Collaborating institutions collected whole blood in K2EDTA tubes following their own protocols. For TCRbeta analysis, collaborators shipped samples as frozen whole blood, isolated PBMCs, or DNA extracted from either of those sample types. For this clone: Its binding antigen is unknown. No quality values exist for individual bases; no much larger clone is one base distant.

The V and J genes are TRBV6-5 and TRBJ2-7; the D segment could be TRBD2, given 6 matching bases. This sequence was found in a man aged 50 to 59 with COVID-19, enrolled during active disease. The specimen was peripheral blood. In nucleotide form, the sequence is TGTGCCAGCACCAATACGCGGGGTAGCGGCCCTTCAGAGTACTTC. The encoded protein is CASTNTRGSGPSEYF.